Sequencing of this T cell receptor (beta chain) was carried out in a study of beta chain features in type 1 diabetes. Background on the study: Examination spanned roughly 110 million sorted cells from all samples. Overall study results and limits: When Type 1 diabetes patients were examined, their TCRB CDR3s proved moderately but significantly shorter in all four CD4+ subsets. Sequencing used cDNA, and cells with high TCR expression could therefore be over-represented.

Expressed TCRB transcripts were sequenced, since all the RNA that had been isolated was reverse transcribed. Some clones are missing from TCRdb's copy, which holds only in-frame ones; the method was immunoSEQ multiplex PCR. This sample has some 120,000 clones, with 15% to 20% found just once. V shed 4 bases and J 5 bases; nucleotides not matched to a gene: 9. The CDR3 spans 18 residues. CDR1 and CDR2 from the germline V gene are MGHRA and YSYEKL. Turning to this clone: Its target is unknown.

Staining for CD45RO/CCR7/CD25/CD127/CD95/CD27 allowed sorting of CD4+ naive, central memory, regulatory and stem cell-like memory cells. Material: central memory CD4+ T cells from blood. The chain carries TRBV4-1 and TRBJ2-2; 14 bases agree with TRBD2. The TCR sequence derives from a man aged 18 to 30 with type 1 diabetes. CDR3 sequence: CASSLTGLAGDPTGELFF. CDR3 DNA: TGCGCCAGCAGCCTAACGGGACTAGCGGGAGACCCGACCGGGGAGCTGTTTTTT.